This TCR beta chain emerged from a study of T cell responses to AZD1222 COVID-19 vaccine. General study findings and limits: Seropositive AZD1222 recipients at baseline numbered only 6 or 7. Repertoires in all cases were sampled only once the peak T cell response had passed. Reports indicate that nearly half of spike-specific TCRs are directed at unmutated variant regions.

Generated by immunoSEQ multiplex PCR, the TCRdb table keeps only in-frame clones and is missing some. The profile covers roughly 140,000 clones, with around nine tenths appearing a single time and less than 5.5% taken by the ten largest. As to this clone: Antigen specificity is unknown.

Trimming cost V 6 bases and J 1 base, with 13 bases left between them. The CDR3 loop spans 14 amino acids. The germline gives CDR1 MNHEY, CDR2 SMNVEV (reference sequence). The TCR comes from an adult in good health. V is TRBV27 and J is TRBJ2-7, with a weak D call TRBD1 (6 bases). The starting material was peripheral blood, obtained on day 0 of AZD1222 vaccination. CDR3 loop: CASRQGLASYEQYF. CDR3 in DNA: TGTGCCAGCAGACAGGGATTAGCGTCCTACGAGCAGTACTTC.